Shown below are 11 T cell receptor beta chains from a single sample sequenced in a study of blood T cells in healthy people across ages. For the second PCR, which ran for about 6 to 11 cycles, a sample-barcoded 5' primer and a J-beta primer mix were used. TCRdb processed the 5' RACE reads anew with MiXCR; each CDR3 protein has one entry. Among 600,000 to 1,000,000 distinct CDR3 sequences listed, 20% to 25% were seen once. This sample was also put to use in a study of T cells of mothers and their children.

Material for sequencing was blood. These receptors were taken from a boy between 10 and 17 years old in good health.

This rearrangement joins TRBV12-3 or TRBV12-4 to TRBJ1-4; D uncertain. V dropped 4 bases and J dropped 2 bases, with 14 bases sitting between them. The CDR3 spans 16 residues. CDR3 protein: CASSYPGRYTNEKLFF. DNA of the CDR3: TGTGCCAGCAGTTACCCCGGTCGGTACACTAATGAAAAACTGTTTTTT.

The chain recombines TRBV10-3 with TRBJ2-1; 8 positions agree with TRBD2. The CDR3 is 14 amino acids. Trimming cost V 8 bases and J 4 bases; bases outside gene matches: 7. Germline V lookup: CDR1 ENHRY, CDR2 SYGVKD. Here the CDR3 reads CAIRPSGYYNEQFF. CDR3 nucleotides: TGTGCCATCCGCCCTAGCGGGTATTACAATGAGCAGTTCTTC.

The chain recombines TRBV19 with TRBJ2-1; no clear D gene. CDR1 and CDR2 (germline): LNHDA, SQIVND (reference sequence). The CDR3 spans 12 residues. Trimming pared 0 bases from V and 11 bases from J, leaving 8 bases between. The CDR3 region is CASSIDWRQQFF. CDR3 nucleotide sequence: TGTGCCAGTAGTATAGATTGGCGCCAGCAGTTCTTC.

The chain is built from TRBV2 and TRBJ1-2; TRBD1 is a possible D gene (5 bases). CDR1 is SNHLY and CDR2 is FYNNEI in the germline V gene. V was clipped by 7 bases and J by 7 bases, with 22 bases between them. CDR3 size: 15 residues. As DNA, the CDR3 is TGTGCCAGCATCGGTCTCGGGGAGCAGGGCGTTGGCTACACCTTC. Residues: CASIGLGEQGVGYTF.

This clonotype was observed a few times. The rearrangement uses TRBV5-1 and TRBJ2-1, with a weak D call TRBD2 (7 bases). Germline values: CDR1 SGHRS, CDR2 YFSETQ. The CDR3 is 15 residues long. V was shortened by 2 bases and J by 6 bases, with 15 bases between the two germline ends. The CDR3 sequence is CASSFSRGALNEQFF. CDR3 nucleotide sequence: TGCGCCAGCAGCTTCTCCCGGGGGGCGCTCAATGAGCAGTTCTTC.

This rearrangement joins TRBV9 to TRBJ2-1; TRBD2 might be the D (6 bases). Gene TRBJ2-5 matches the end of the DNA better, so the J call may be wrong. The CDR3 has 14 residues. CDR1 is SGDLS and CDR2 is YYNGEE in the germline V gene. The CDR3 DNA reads TGTGCCAGCAGCGTAGGAGGAGGGACTGAGACCCAGTACTTC. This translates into CASSVGGGTETQYF.

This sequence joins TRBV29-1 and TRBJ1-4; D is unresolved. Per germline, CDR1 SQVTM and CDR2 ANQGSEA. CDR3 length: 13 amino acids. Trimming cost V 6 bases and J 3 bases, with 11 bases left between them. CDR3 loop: CSVEGAANEKLFF. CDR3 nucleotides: TGCAGCGTCGAGGGTGCCGCTAATGAAAAACTGTTTTTT.

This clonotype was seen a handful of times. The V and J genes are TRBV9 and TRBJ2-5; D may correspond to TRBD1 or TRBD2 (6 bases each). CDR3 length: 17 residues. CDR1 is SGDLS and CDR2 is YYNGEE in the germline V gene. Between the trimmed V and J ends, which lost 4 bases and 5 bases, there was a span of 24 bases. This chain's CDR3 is CASSPRGAGTMWETQYF. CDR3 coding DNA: TGTGCCAGCAGCCCCCGCGGGGCAGGGACAATGTGGGAGACCCAGTACTTC.

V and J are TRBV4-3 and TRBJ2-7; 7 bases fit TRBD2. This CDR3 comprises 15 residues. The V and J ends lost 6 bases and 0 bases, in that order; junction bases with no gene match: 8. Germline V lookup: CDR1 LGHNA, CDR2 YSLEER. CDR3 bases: TGCGCCAGCAGGCACACACGCGGGAGCTCCTACGAGCAGTACTTC. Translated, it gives CASRHTRGSSYEQYF.

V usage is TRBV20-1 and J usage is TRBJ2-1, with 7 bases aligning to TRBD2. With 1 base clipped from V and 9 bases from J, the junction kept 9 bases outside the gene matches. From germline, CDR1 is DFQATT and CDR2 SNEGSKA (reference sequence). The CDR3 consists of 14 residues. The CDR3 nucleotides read TGCAGTGCTAGAGGACCGGGGGGACTCGGTGAGCAGTTCTTC. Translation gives CSARGPGGLGEQFF.

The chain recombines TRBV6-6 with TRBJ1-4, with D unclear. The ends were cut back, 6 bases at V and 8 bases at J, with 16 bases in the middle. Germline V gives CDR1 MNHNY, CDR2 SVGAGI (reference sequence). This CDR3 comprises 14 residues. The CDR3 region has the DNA TGTGCCAGCAGCTGGGTCCTCCCCTCAGAAAAACTGTTTTTT. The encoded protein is CASSWVLPSEKLFF.